This is a list of T cell receptor beta chains from one sample in a study of blood T cell repertoires in COVID-19. Data came from immunoSEQ multiplex PCR; TCRdb stores just in-frame clones and leaves some out. The profile shows about 150,000 clones, approximately 88% of them singletons. Sequencing was done on a sample of PBMCs or T cells enriched from blood (not recorded which). Receptors originate from a man in his 70s who had been exposed to COVID-19. CDR3s include the opening cysteine and the closing phenylalanine or tryptophan. A D gene is named only where the DNA matches it firmly. Clone size appears in some rows only: once, few, many, or a class for an expanded clone.

DNA	CDR3	D	V	size	J	length
TGTGCCAGCAGGCCTACAGGGCATGAGCAGTTCTTC	CASRPTGHEQFF	.	TRBV6-6	.	TRBJ2-1	12
TGTGCCAGCAGCCCACCGGGACTAGCGGGCTACGAGCAGTACTTC	CASSPPGLAGYEQYF	TRBD2	TRBV7-9	.	TRBJ2-7	15
TGTGCCAGCTCACCCCTGGGACAGACCAAAAACATTCAGTACTTC	CASSPLGQTKNIQYF	TRBD1	TRBV18	.	TRBJ2-4	15
TGTGCCACCAGTGACTCCAGACAGGGGGGGGATCAGCCCCAGCATTTT	CATSDSRQGGDQPQHF	TRBD1	TRBV24-1	few	TRBJ1-5	16
TGTGCCAGCACTTTCCCCGGGGGGAATACTGAAGCTTTCTTT	CASTFPGGNTEAFF	.	TRBV2	.	TRBJ1-1	14
TGTGCCAGCAGCGCCGAAGGACGGGGCTCTGGAAACACCATATATTTT	CASSAEGRGSGNTIYF	.	TRBV9	.	TRBJ1-3	16
TGTGCCAGCAGCACAGGGACACCCCAGAGTGGGGAGACCCAGTACTTC	CASSTGTPQSGETQYF	.	TRBV9	.	TRBJ2-5	16
TGTGCCAGCAGTTTAGGGCAGGTCTATGGCTACACCTTC	CASSLGQVYGYTF	.	TRBV28	.	TRBJ1-2	13
TGCGCCAGCAGCGTGGGACAGGTAAGCGGCGGCTATGGCTACACCTTC	CASSVGQVSGGYGYTF	TRBD1	TRBV5-1	once	TRBJ1-2	16
TGTGCCAGCAGCCAAGATTGGATGAGGGCTACCGCGGGGGATGAGCAGTTCTTC	CASSQDWMRATAGDEQFF	TRBD2	TRBV3-1/TRBV3-2	.	TRBJ2-1	18
TGTGCCAGCAGCCTGCAGGAACATGGCTACACCTTC	CASSLQEHGYTF	.	TRBV3-1/TRBV3-2	.	TRBJ1-2	12
TGTGCCAGCAGTGTACCAGGGGGCCGGGGGGAGCAGTACTTC	CASSVPGGRGEQYF	TRBD1	TRBV25-1	.	TRBJ2-7	14
TGTGCCAGCAGTGAACTGGGACAGGCCTCTTCCTACGAGCAGTACTTC	CASSELGQASSYEQYF	TRBD1	TRBV6-1	.	TRBJ2-7	16
TGTGCCAGCAGCTTGGGCCAGGGTACAGGAGGAAACACCATATATTTT	CASSLGQGTGGNTIYF	.	TRBV5-8	.	TRBJ1-3	16
TGTGCCAGCGGGATACAGGGGTCCTATGGCTACACCTTC	CASGIQGSYGYTF	TRBD1	TRBV6-5	.	TRBJ1-2	13
TGTGCCAGCAGCCAAGAGGGACAGGCTCTAAGTAGGGACCAGTACTTC	CASSQEGQALSRDQYF	TRBD1	TRBV3-1/TRBV3-2	.	TRBJ2-5	16
TGTGCCAGCAGTTTACAGGCCGAAGCTTTCTTT	CASSLQAEAFF	.	TRBV12-3/TRBV12-4	.	TRBJ1-1	11
TGTGCCAGCATAGGAGGACAGGCTTCGGCAGATACGCAGTATTTT	CASIGGQASADTQYF	TRBD1	TRBV28	.	TRBJ2-3	15
TGTGCAAGTCGCTTAACGACGACAGACCTCAAGCCCCAGCATTTT	CASRLTTTDLKPQHF	.	TRBV12-2	.	TRBJ1-5	15
TGTGCCAGCTTCGACAGGCCCTCTGGAAACACCATATATTTT	CASFDRPSGNTIYF	.	TRBV6-4	.	TRBJ1-3	14
TGTGCCAGCAGAGAAAGAGGATATGGCTACACCTTC	CASRERGYGYTF	.	TRBV2	.	TRBJ1-2	12
TGTGCCAGCAGCTTAGATCTCTCAGGGGCTGTTCTCCACTTT	CASSLDLSGAVLHF	.	TRBV7-9	once	TRBJ1-6	14
TGTGCCAGCAGCTTACCCACGGGGGGAAATGAAAAACTGTTTTTT	CASSLPTGGNEKLFF	.	TRBV7-9	.	TRBJ1-4	15
TGTGCCAGCAGCCGGGACAGCGAGTCCTACGAGCAGTACTTC	CASSRDSESYEQYF	TRBD1	TRBV6-4	.	TRBJ2-7	14
TGTGCCAGCCTGCTGGGGACAGAGCAGACCCAGTACTTC	CASLLGTEQTQYF	TRBD1	TRBV12-3/TRBV12-4	few	TRBJ2-5	13
TGTGCCAGCTCGACAGGTGAGGAGGAGACCCAGTACTTC	CASSTGEEETQYF	.	TRBV19	.	TRBJ2-5	13